The 8 T cell receptor beta chains below come from one sample, sequenced in a study of blood T cell repertoires in COVID-19. Clones were sequenced by immunoSEQ multiplex PCR, and TCRdb holds only the in-frame ones, with some missing. Of 150,000 to 200,000 clones in the sample, roughly 86% were seen once. Sequencing used PBMCs or T cells enriched from blood (not recorded which). The receptors were sampled from a young woman who had recovered from COVID-19.

The rearrangement joins TRBV11-2 to TRBJ2-7; 11 nucleotides align to TRBD2. V lost 6 bases to trimming and J lost 3 bases; unmatched junction nucleotides: 7. CDR1 is SGHAT, CDR2 FQNNGV, per germline. This CDR3 is built from 15 residues. The CDR3 spells CASRMTSGTGYEQYF. Written as DNA, the CDR3 is TGTGCCAGCAGGATGACTAGCGGGACTGGCTACGAGCAGTACTTC.

This chain links TRBV6-1 with TRBJ1-2, with D maybe TRBD1 (6 bases). The CDR3 is 13 amino acids. V was trimmed by 5 bases and J by 7 bases, leaving 14 bases between them. Germline values: CDR1 MNHNS, CDR2 SASEGT. DNA for the CDR3: TGTGCCAGCAGTTATGCAGGGGCTGGTGGCTACACCTTC. It translates to CASSYAGAGGYTF.

The V and J genes are TRBV5-1 and TRBJ2-2, with D maybe TRBD1 (6 bases). The V gene lost 7 bases and the J gene lost 6 bases, with 16 bases spanning the gap. Germline loops: CDR1 SGHRS, CDR2 YFSETQ. This CDR3 contains 14 residues. For the CDR3, the DNA is TGCGCCAGCGTACTGGACAGATTCCCCGGGGAGCTGTTTTTT. Its translation: CASVLDRFPGELFF.

The CDR3 region is CASSLDAGSSYNEQFF. As DNA, the CDR3 is TGTGCCAGCAGCTTAGACGCAGGGTCTTCCTACAATGAGCAGTTCTTC. This rearrangement joins TRBV7-8 to TRBJ2-1, with a possible D match to TRBD1 (5 bases). The germline V gene has CDR1 SGHVS and CDR2 FQNEAQ. Trimming removed 1 base at V and 1 base at J, with 11 bases between. This CDR3 contains 16 residues.

The V and J genes are TRBV5-6 and TRBJ1-5; the match to TRBD1 covers 8 bases. The CDR3 is 15 residues long. J lost 6 bases, V lost 4 bases, and 9 bases had no gene match. Germline values: CDR1 SGHDT, CDR2 YYEEEE. For the CDR3, the DNA is TGTGCCAGCAGCCAAGGGACAGGAGTTATTCAGCCCCAGCATTTT. It is translated as CASSQGTGVIQPQHF.

V usage is TRBV18 and J usage is TRBJ1-1, with TRBD1 as a possible D gene (5 bases). Germline V gene sequence: CDR1 KGHSH, CDR2 LQKENI. This CDR3 has 13 amino acids. V dropped 4 bases and J dropped 3 bases, with 9 bases sitting between them. The CDR3 DNA reads TGTGCCAGCTCACAGGGGATGGACACTGAAGCTTTCTTT. This codes for CASSQGMDTEAFF. The full variable domain, rest sourced from reference TRBV18 and TRBJ1-1, is NAGVMQNPRHLVRRRGQEARLRCSPMKGHSHVYWYRQLPEEGLKFMVYLQKENIIDESGMPKERFSAEFPKEGPSILRIQQVVRGDSAAYFCASSQGMDTEAFFGQGTRLTVV.

The chain carries TRBV7-8 and TRBJ1-3; D perhaps matches TRBD1 (5 bases). The CDR3 is made up of 14 amino acids. Germline V gene data show CDR1 as SGHVS and CDR2 as FQNEAQ. V lost 5 bases and J lost 0, with 8 bases in between. CDR3 loop: CASSDRISGNTIYF. In DNA, the CDR3 is TGTGCCAGCAGCGACAGAATCTCTGGAAACACCATATATTTT.

The chain has TRBV24-1 and TRBJ2-5; 9 nucleotides agree with TRBD2. Germline V gives CDR1 KGHDR, CDR2 SFDVKD. The trim removed 4 bases at V and 5 bases at J, leaving 7 bases unmatched. This CDR3 has 15 residues. The CDR3 protein is CATSETLAGKETQYF. The CDR3 nucleotides are TGTGCCACCAGTGAGACTCTAGCGGGAAAGGAGACCCAGTACTTC.